One and the same sample provided the 12 T cell receptor beta chains below, sequenced in a study of regulatory T cells in long-lasting Graves disease. Regarding time point: newly diagnosed GD, antithyroid drugs for less than 3 months. The TCR library was prepared using RNA isolated from PBMCs. Both iRepertoire HTBI primers and Arm-PCR of CDR3 regions were used to build the TCR beta libraries. In TCRdb, the multiplex PCR reads were re-called with MiXCR into one record per CDR3 protein. The sample lists 530,000 or so distinct CDR3 sequences; roughly a sixth were seen once. This sample was shared with a second study, whose subject was T cells in Graves' hyperthyroidism and ophthalmopathy.

This sample comprised peripheral blood mononuclear cells (PBMCs), obtained at new diagnosis, from a patient treated with antithyroid drugs. The receptors here all came from a man younger than 35 with Graves disease.

The chain joins TRBV5-5 to TRBJ1-1, with D maybe TRBD1 (6 bases). Germline V gene lookup returns CDR1 SGHKS and CDR2 YYEKEE (reference sequence). Trimming removed 4 bases at V and 11 bases at J, with 18 bases between. The CDR3 contains 13 residues. CDR3 sequence reads: CASSPGSAGDAFF. The CDR3 DNA sequence: TGTGCCAGCAGCCCCGGGAGTGCAGGGGATGCTTTCTTT.

This clonotype was seen ten or more times. The genes are TRBV11-2 and TRBJ2-7; D gene uncertain. CDR1 SGHAT and CDR2 FQNNGV come from the germline V gene. V dropped 0 bases and J dropped 9 bases, with 15 bases sitting between them. The CDR3 totals 14 residues. CDR3 in amino acids: CASSLEVADPGQYF. CDR3 bases: TGTGCCAGCAGCTTAGAGGTTGCGGATCCGGGGCAGTACTTC.

In its sample, this clonotype was seen a few times. CDR3 residues: CASSVIQDTEAFF. The CDR3 DNA reads as TGCGCCAGCAGTGTAATACAAGACACTGAAGCTTTCTTT. The gene calls are TRBV10-2 and TRBJ1-1, with D unresolved. Germline-derived CDR1 and CDR2 are WSHSY and SAAADI. Trimming pared 4 bases from V and 3 bases from J, leaving 9 bases between. The CDR3 extends over 13 amino acids.

This clonotype has a single count. This chain connects TRBV20-1 to TRBJ2-7; 13 bases map to TRBD2. The germline CDR1 and CDR2 sequences are DFQATT and SNEGSKA (reference sequence). Trimming cost V 2 bases and J 5 bases; bases outside gene matches: 6. This CDR3 contains 15 residues. CDR3: CSARNRLAGGHEQYF. DNA of the CDR3: TGCAGTGCTAGAAACCGACTAGCGGGAGGCCACGAGCAGTACTTC.

The gene calls are TRBV20-1 and TRBJ2-5, with 12 positions matching TRBD2. V lost 4 bases and J lost 5; bases outside the gene matches: 14. Germline CDR1 is DFQATT and CDR2 is SNEGSKA (reference sequence). The CDR3 is 17 amino acids. CDR3 loop: CSAIVPSGRAMGETQYF. DNA of the CDR3: TGCAGTGCTATTGTGCCTAGCGGGAGGGCCATGGGTGAGACCCAGTACTTC.

This clonotype was counted only a few times. V and J are TRBV29-1 and TRBJ2-1, with D perhaps TRBD2 (5 bases). V shed 7 bases and J shed 3 bases, with 10 bases lying between them. The V gene's germline CDR1 is SQVTM and CDR2 ANQGSEA. This CDR3 contains 12 residues. The CDR3 reads CSGENLYNEQFF. The CDR3 coding sequence is TGCAGCGGGGAGAATCTCTACAATGAGCAGTTCTTC.

This clonotype was observed many times. This chain links TRBV12-3 or TRBV12-4 with TRBJ1-6, with D unclear. V shed 3 bases and J shed 3 bases, with 0 bases lying between them. The CDR3 length is 12 residues. CDR3 in amino acids: CASSFYNSPLHF. The CDR3 DNA is TGTGCCAGCAGTTTCTATAATTCACCCCTCCACTTT.

The table lists this clonotype with many counts. V gene TRBV12-3 or TRBV12-4 combines with J gene TRBJ1-1, with D possibly matching TRBD1 (5 bases). There are 16 residues in the CDR3. Trimming shortened V by 3 bases and J by 1 base, and 15 bases separated the two germline ends. Here the CDR3 DNA reads TGTGCCAGCAGTTTCGAGACAGAGCTACAGAACACTGAAGCTTTCTTT. It yields the protein CASSFETELQNTEAFF.

A remark on this clonotype: A much larger clone lies a single base off, so this may be a read error. The chain recombines TRBV28 with TRBJ2-1, with a possible D match to TRBD2 (5 bases). The CDR3 extends over 17 amino acids. Germline CDR1 reads MDHEN; CDR2 reads SYDVKM. CDR3 protein: CASSLIGFADSYNEQSF. Here the CDR3 DNA reads TGTGCCAGCAGTTTAATCGGTTTCGCGGACTCCTACAATGAGCAGTCCTTC.

This clonotype has just a few counts. The CDR3 sequence: CAWSVFPHGWDEQFF. Here the CDR3 DNA reads TGTGCCTGGAGTGTCTTCCCCCATGGGTGGGATGAGCAGTTCTTC. The rearrangement uses TRBV30 and TRBJ2-1; D is undetermined. This CDR3 has 15 amino acids. V lost 0 bases and J lost 8, with 17 bases in between. Germline lookup yields CDR1 GTSNPN and CDR2 SVGIG (reference sequence).

There are a few counts of this clonotype. This chain links TRBV18 with TRBJ1-3; D perhaps matches TRBD1 (6 bases). The CDR3 sequence is 14 residues long. The germline V and J ends were trimmed by 6 bases and 2 bases, with 11 bases remaining between them. Germline-derived CDR1 and CDR2 are KGHSH and LQKENI. The CDR3 loop is CASSEGVAGNTIYF. The DNA for the CDR3 is TGTGCCAGCTCCGAGGGGGTTGCTGGAAACACCATATATTTT.

The rearrangement joins TRBV5-1 to TRBJ2-5, with TRBD1 matching over 10 bases. Germline CDR1 is SGHRS and CDR2 is YFSETQ. V was pared by 0 bases and J by 3 bases, with 2 bases of the junction left unmatched. The CDR3 is 15 amino acids. The CDR3 loop is CASSLAGTGEETQYF. For the CDR3, the DNA is TGCGCCAGCAGCTTGGCCGGGACAGGGGAAGAGACCCAGTACTTC.